The clone carrying this TCR beta chain was counted a few times. Its antigen is unknown. The source of the sample is a study of cytomegalovirus exposure and HLA in healthy donors. Amplification used 60 Vbeta primers and 13 Jbeta primers. The repertoire was sequenced with immunoSEQ multiplex PCR; TCRdb's copy has only in-frame clones and lacks some. The sample has more than 95,000 clones, about three quarters seen once. Trimming pared 11 bases from V and 1 base from J, leaving 11 bases between. CDR1 and CDR2 (germline): MNHNY, SVGAGI (reference sequence). The CDR3 has 12 residues. General observations from the study: Researchers reported in a later analysis that a missense DCLRE1C variant was tied to TCR beta V- and J-gene trimming.

The receptor was isolated from a young man in good health and CMV-seronegative. The chain couples TRBV6-6 to TRBJ1-1; D remains ambiguous. Sequencing used PBMCs. The CDR3 spells CAAGLKNTEAFF. CDR3 bases: TGTGCCGCCGGACTGAAGAACACTGAAGCTTTCTTT.